The rows below give T cell receptor beta chains drawn from one sample of a study of blood T cell repertoires in COVID-19. The repertoire was sequenced with immunoSEQ multiplex PCR; TCRdb's copy has only in-frame clones and lacks some. The repertoire holds roughly 55,000 clones, with 78% as singletons. The sequencing input was peripheral blood. These receptor sequences come from a human donor with active or convalescent COVID-19. The donor label of this sample is uncertain. Each CDR3 is given with its conserved first and last residue. D genes are given only for firm matches. The size of a clone is reported for some rows only, either as once, few or many, or as a class for expanded clones.

j_call v_call clone_size cdr3_length d_call cdr3_nt cdr3_aa
TRBJ2-5 TRBV2 - 14 TRBD2 TGTGCCAGCAGTGTTAGGGACTACAAAGAGACCCAGTACTTC CASSVRDYKETQYF
TRBJ1-3 TRBV5-1 once 15 - TGCGCCAGCAGCTTGAGTGGAGCCGGTGGAAACACCATATATTTT CASSLSGAGGNTIYF
TRBJ2-2 TRBV28 - 13 - TGTGCCAGCAGTTCCATGAACACCGGGGAGCTGTTTTTT CASSSMNTGELFF
TRBJ1-3 TRBV6-5 - 15 - TGTGCCGGACTAGCTCTTGGACAGTCTGGAAACACCATATATTTT CAGLALGQSGNTIYF
TRBJ1-1 TRBV11-3 - 12 - TGTGCCAGCAGCTTAGATGGGCAGACCCCCGATTTT CASSLDGQTPDF
TRBJ2-5 TRBV6-5 medium-sized 14 TRBD1 TGTGCCAGCAGTCTTGGACAGGTTGCAGAGACCCAGTACTTC CASSLGQVAETQYF
TRBJ2-7 TRBV7-2 - 14 - TGTGCCAGCAGCTTAGAAAGGGGTCGGTACGAGCAGTACTTC CASSLERGRYEQYF
TRBJ2-2 TRBV19 - 14 TRBD2 TGTGCCACCATAGCGGGAGGAGACACCGGGGAGCTGTTTTTT CATIAGGDTGELFF
TRBJ1-3 TRBV21-1 - 17 - TGTGCCAGCAGCAAAGAAGTCGCAGTAAGCTCTGGAAACACCATATATTTT CASSKEVAVSSGNTIYF
TRBJ2-3 TRBV30 - 15 - TGTGCCTGGAGTCCCGCGCTCACCGGCACAGATACGCAGTATTTT CAWSPALTGTDTQYF
TRBJ2-3 TRBV3-1/TRBV3-2 - 13 - TGTGCCAGCAACAGGGGAGGTACAGATACGCAGTATTTT CASNRGGTDTQYF
TRBJ2-1 TRBV4-2 - 14 TRBD1 TGTGCCAGCAGGGATACAGGGGGTCTCAATGAGCAGTTCTTC CASRDTGGLNEQFF
TRBJ1-2 TRBV9 - 12 TRBD1 TGTGCCAGCAGGGGTCAGGGGGCGGGCTACACCTTC CASRGQGAGYTF
TRBJ1-2 TRBV18 - 16 TRBD1 TGTGCCAGCTCCGATACAGGGGCAGAAGGAGATGAGGGCTACACCTTC CASSDTGAEGDEGYTF
TRBJ2-5 TRBV25-1 - 16 TRBD2 TGTGCCAGCAGTGAGTGGTCGGGAGGTAGCCAAGAGACCCAGTACTTC CASSEWSGGSQETQYF
TRBJ2-3 TRBV5-8 - 14 TRBD2 TGTGCCAGCAGCTTGGGGGGACTAGCACATACGCAGTATTTT CASSLGGLAHTQYF
TRBJ1-2 TRBV25-1 - 12 - TGTGCCAGCATGACACGGAGGGGTGGCTACACCTTC CASMTRRGGYTF
TRBJ1-1 TRBV24-1 - 15 - TGTGCCACCAGGGACCCAGGAGGGGCGAACACTGAAGCTTTCTTT CATRDPGGANTEAFF
TRBJ1-2 TRBV5-4 - 14 - TGTGCCAGCAGCTCTAGGGGCGCGAGCTATGGCTACACCTTC CASSSRGASYGYTF
TRBJ2-5 TRBV7-3 - 15 TRBD2 TGTGCCAGCAGCCGTACCGGGACTAGCGGTGAGACCCAGTACTTC CASSRTGTSGETQYF
TRBJ1-5 TRBV27 few 17 TRBD1 TGTGCCAGCAGTTCCTTCCGGGACAGCTATAGCAATCAGCCCCAGCATTTT CASSSFRDSYSNQPQHF
TRBJ1-5 TRBV27 - 13 - TGTGCCAGCAGTTTCGACAGGACTCAGCCCCAGCATTTT CASSFDRTQPQHF